The 3 T cell receptor beta chains in this list originate from one sample, sequenced in a study of T cell responses to AZD1222 COVID-19 vaccine. Here immunoSEQ multiplex PCR was the method, and the copy in TCRdb shows in-frame clones only, minus some. This table has 130,000 to 150,000 clones, 90% to 95% appearing once. The sample in question was peripheral blood, obtained 28 days after the second AZD1222 dose. The source of these receptors is an adult who received the AZD1222 COVID-19 vaccine.

The rearrangement uses TRBV7-9 and TRBJ1-1; D is possibly TRBD1 (5 bases). Trimming took 1 base from V and 1 from J, leaving 7 bases between them. This CDR3 contains 14 residues. The germline V gene encodes CDR1 SEHNR and CDR2 FQNEAQ (reference sequence). In DNA form, the CDR3 reads TGTGCCAGCAGCTTAGGAGGGGCGAACACTGAAGCTTTCTTT. Amino acids: CASSLGGANTEAFF.

V and J are TRBV19 and TRBJ2-3, with 9 bases lining up with TRBD1. The CDR3 totals 14 residues. CDR1 LNHDA and CDR2 SQIVND come from the germline V gene (reference sequence). The trim removed 10 bases at V and 6 bases at J, leaving 11 bases unmatched. The DNA for the CDR3 is TGTGCCACCCAGGACAGGGGTTGGGCGGATACGCAGTATTTT. Translating it yields CATQDRGWADTQYF.

V usage is TRBV7-2 and J usage is TRBJ2-7, with D maybe TRBD2 (6 bases). This CDR3 comprises 15 residues. V was shortened by 0 bases and J by 4 bases, with 13 bases between the two germline ends. Germline lookup yields CDR1 SGHTA and CDR2 FQGNSA. This chain's CDR3 is CASSLALGLSYEQYF. The CDR3 DNA reads TGTGCCAGCAGCTTAGCGCTAGGACTATCTTACGAGCAGTACTTC. The whole variable domain, filled in from reference TRBV7-2 and TRBJ2-7, reads GAGVSQSPSNKVTEKGKDVELRCDPISGHTALYWYRQSLGQGLEFLIYFQGNSAPDKSGLPSDRFSAERTGGSVSTLTIQRTQQEDSAVYLCASSLALGLSYEQYFGPGTRLTVT.